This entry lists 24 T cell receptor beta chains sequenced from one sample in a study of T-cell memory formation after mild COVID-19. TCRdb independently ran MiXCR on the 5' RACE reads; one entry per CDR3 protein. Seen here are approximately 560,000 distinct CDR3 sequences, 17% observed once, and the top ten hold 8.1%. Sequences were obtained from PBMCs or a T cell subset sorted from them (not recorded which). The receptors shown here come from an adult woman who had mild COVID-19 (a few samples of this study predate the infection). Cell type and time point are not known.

CDR3 bases: TGTGCCAGCTCACCACCGGGTTCACAGCTGCTATACAATGAGCAGTTCTTC. Encoded protein: CASSPPGSQLLYNEQFF. The rearrangement joins TRBV18 to TRBJ2-1, with no clear D. The V and J ends lost 0 bases and 4 bases respectively, with 16 bases between them. The CDR3 length is 17 residues. Germline V gene sequence: CDR1 KGHSH, CDR2 LQKENI.

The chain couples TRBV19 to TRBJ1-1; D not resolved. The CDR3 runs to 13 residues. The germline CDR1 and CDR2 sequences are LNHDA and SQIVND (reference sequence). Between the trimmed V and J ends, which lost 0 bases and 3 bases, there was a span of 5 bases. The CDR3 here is CASSIEGYTEAFF. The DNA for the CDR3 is TGTGCCAGTAGTATAGAAGGGTACACTGAAGCTTTCTTT.

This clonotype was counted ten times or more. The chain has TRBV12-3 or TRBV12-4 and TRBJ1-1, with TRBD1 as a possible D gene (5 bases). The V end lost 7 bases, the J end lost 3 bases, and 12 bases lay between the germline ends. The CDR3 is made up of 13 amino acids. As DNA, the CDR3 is TGTGCCAGCAATGACAGAGAGGACACTGAAGCTTTCTTT. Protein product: CASNDREDTEAFF.

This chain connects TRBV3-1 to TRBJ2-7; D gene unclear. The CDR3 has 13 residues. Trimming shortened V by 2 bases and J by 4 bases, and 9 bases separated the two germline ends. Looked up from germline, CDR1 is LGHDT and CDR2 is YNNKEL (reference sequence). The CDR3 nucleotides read TGTGCCAGCAGCCAACGGCAGGCGTACGAGCAGTACTTC. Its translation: CASSQRQAYEQYF.

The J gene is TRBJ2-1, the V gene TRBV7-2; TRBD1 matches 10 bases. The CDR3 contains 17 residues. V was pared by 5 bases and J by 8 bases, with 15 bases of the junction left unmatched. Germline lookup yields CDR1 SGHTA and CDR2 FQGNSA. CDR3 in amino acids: CASSPRPDRGRTHEQFF. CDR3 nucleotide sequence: TGTGCCAGCAGCCCCAGACCTGACAGGGGGCGTACTCATGAGCAGTTCTTC.

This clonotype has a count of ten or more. The CDR3: CASSGRDRGLGRETQYF. Written as DNA, the CDR3 is TGTGCCAGCAGTGGCCGGGACAGGGGGCTCGGACGAGAGACCCAGTACTTC. The chain has TRBV6-1 and TRBJ2-5, with 12 bases lining up with TRBD1. The CDR3 covers 17 residues. In germline, CDR1 is MNHNS, CDR2 SASEGT. The junction had 10 bases not matched to a gene; V was cut back by 4 bases and J by 4 bases.

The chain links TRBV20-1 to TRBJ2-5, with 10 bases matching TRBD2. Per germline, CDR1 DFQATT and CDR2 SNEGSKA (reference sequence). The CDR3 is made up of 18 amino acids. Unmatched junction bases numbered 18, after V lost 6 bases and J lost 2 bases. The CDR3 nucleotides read TGCAGTGCCCAGACACCCGTCCTAGCGGGAGTGCTACAAGAGACCCAGTACTTC. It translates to CSAQTPVLAGVLQETQYF.

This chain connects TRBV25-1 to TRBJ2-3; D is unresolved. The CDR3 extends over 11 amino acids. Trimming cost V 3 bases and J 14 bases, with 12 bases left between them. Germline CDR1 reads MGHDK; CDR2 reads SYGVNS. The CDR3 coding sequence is TGTGCCAGCAGTGATCAAGTACTACGGTATTTT. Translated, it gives CASSDQVLRYF.

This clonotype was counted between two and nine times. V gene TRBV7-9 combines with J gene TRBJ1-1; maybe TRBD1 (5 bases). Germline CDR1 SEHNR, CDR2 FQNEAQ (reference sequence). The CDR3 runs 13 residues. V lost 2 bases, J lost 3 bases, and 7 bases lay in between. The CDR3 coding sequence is TGTGCCAGCAGCTTACCAGGGTACACTGAAGCTTTCTTT. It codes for CASSLPGYTEAFF.

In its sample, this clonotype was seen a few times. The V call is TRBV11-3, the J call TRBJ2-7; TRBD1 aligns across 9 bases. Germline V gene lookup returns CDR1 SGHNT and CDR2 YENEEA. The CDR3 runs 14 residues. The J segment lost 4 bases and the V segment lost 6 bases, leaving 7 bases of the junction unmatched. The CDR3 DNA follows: TGTGCCAGCAGAGCAACAGGGGGCTGGTACGAGCAGTACTTC. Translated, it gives CASRATGGWYEQYF.

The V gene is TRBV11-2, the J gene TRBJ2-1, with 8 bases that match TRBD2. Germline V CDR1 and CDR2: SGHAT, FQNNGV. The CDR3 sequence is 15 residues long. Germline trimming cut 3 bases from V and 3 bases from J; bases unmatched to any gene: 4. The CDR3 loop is CASSFYSGDYNEQFF. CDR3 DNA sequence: TGTGCCAGCAGCTTCTATAGCGGGGACTACAATGAGCAGTTCTTC.

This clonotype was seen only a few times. The DNA for the CDR3 is TGTGCCACCAGTGGGACGGACAGGCCGGAGACCCAGTACTTC. This codes for CATSGTDRPETQYF. This chain uses TRBV24-1 with TRBJ2-5, with TRBD1 matching 7 bases. Germline-derived CDR1 and CDR2 are KGHDR and SFDVKD. This CDR3 region has 14 residues. With V trimmed by 5 bases and J by 5 bases, 7 bases remained unmatched.

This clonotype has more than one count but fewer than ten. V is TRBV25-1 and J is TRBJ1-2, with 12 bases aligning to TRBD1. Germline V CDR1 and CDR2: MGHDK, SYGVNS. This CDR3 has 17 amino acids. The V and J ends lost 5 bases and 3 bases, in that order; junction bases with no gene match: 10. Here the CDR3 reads CASSQGTGGQSDYGYTF. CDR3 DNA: TGTGCCAGCAGTCAAGGGACAGGGGGCCAATCTGACTATGGCTACACCTTC.

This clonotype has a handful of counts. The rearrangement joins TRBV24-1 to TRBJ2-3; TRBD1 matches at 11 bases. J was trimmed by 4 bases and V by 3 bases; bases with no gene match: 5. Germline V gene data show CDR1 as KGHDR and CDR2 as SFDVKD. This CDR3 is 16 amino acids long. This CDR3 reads CATSDPGTGGPDTQYF. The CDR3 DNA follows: TGTGCCACCAGTGATCCCGGGACAGGGGGACCAGATACGCAGTATTTT.

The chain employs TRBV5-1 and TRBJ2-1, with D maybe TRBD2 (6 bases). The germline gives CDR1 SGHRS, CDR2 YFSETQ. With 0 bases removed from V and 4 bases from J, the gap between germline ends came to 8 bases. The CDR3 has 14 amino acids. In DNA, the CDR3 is TGCGCCAGCAGCTTGGCCCGGGAGTACAATGAGCAGTTCTTC. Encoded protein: CASSLAREYNEQFF.

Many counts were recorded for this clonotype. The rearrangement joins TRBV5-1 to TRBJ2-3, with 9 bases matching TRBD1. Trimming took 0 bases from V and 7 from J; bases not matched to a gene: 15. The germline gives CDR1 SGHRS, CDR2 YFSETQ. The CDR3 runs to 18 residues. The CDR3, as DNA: TGCGCCAGCAGCTTGGCCTCCGGGGGACAGGGTAATAGGTATACGCAGTATTTT. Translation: CASSLASGGQGNRYTQYF.

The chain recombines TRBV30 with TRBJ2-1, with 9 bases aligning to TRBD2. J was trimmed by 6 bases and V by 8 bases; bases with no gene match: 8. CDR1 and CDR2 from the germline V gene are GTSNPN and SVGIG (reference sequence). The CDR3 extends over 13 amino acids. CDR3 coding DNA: TGTGCCCATAGCGGGAGTGGGGGCAATGAGCAGTTCTTC. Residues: CAHSGSGGNEQFF. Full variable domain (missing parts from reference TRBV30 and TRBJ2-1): SQTIHQWPATLVQPVGSPLSLECTVEGTSNPNLYWYRQAAGRGLQLLFYSVGIGQISSEVPQNLSASRPQDRQFILSSKKLLLSDSGFYLCAHSGSGGNEQFFGPGTRLTVL.

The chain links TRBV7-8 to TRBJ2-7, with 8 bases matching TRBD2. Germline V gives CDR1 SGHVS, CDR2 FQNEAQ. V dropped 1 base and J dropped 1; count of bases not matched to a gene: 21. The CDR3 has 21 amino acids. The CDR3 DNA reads TGTGCCAGCAGCTTAGGGGGAGGGGCCCGGTGGCCTAGCGGGCAATCCTACGAGCAGTACTTC. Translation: CASSLGGGARWPSGQSYEQYF.

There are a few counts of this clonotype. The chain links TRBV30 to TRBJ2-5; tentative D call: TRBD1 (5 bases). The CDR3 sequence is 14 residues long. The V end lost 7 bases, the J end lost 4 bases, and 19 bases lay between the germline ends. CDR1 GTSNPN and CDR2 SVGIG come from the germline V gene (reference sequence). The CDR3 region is CASPAAGSGETQYF. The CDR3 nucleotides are TGTGCCTCCCCGGCGGCAGGGTCGGGAGAGACCCAGTACTTC.

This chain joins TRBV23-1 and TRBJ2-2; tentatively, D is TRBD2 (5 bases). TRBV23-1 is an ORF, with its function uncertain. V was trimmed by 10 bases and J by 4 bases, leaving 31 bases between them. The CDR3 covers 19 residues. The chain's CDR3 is CAIPREDFPGRGCTGELFF. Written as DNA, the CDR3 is TGCGCCATCCCCAGAGAGGACTTCCCCGGCCGAGGGTGCACCGGGGAGCTGTTTTTT.

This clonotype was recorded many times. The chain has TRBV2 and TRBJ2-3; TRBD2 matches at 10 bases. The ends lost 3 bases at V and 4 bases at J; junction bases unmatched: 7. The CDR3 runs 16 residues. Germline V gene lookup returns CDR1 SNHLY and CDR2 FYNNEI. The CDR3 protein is CASSEGIAGGPDTQYF. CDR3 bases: TGTGCCAGCAGTGAGGGGATAGCGGGAGGACCAGATACGCAGTATTTT.

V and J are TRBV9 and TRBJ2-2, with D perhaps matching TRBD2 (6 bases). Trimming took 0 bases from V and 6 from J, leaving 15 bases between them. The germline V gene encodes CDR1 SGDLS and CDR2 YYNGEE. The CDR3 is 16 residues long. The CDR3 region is CASSVGWGVFSGELFF. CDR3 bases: TGTGCCAGCAGCGTAGGTTGGGGGGTCTTTTCCGGGGAGCTGTTTTTT.

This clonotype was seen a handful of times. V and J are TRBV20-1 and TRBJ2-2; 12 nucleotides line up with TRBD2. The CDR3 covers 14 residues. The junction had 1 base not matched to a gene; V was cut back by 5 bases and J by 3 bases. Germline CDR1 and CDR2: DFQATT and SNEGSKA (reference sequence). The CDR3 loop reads CSARLAGDTGELFF. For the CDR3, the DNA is TGCAGTGCTCGACTAGCGGGAGACACCGGGGAGCTGTTTTTT.

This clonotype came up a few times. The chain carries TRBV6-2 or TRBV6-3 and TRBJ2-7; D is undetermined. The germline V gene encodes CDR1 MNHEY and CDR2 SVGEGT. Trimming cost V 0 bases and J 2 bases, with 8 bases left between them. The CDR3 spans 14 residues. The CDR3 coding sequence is TGTGCCAGCAGTTACTCGGGTCCCACCTACGAGCAGTACTTC. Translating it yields CASSYSGPTYEQYF.